Following are 26 T cell receptor beta chains from one sample sequenced in a study of graft-versus-host responses after intestinal transplantation. TCRdb's copy holds only in-frame clones and misses some; the assay was immunoSEQ multiplex PCR. This table holds about 100,000 clones, roughly 87% found once. The antigens of these receptors remain unknown. Here the sequenced sample was unstimulated CD4+ T cells sorted from spleen or lymph node cells, taken before transplant. These receptors all stem from a human donor who was the organ donor for an intestinal transplant.

This chain links TRBV9 with TRBJ2-7; D might be TRBD2 (6 bases). V lost 5 bases, J lost 0 bases, and 15 bases lay in between. Germline CDR1 is SGDLS and CDR2 is YYNGEE. The CDR3 is 15 amino acids. The chain's CDR3 is CASRLTLGGSYEQYF. The CDR3 nucleotides are TGTGCCAGCAGGCTAACCTTGGGGGGCTCCTACGAGCAGTACTTC.

This clone is a singleton in its sample. The gene calls are TRBV5-1 and TRBJ2-2; D unresolved. CDR1 SGHRS and CDR2 YFSETQ come from the germline V gene. The ends were cut back, 0 bases at V and 2 bases at J, with 11 bases in the middle. The CDR3 spans 16 residues. The CDR3 coding sequence is TGCGCCAGCAGCTTGGCCGTACAGAGAAACACCGGGGAGCTGTTTTTT. Translation gives CASSLAVQRNTGELFF.

The V gene is TRBV7-2, the J gene TRBJ2-7, with D tentatively TRBD1 (6 bases). V lost 6 bases and J lost 6, with 24 bases in between. Per the germline V gene, CDR1 is SGHTA and CDR2 is FQGNSA. This CDR3 spans 16 amino acids. CDR3 coding DNA: TGTGCCAGCAGACCTTCCTATAGAACAGGGTCCGGCGAGCAGTACTTC. It is translated as CASRPSYRTGSGEQYF.

This chain uses TRBV5-8 with TRBJ2-1; 8 bases fit TRBD2. Per germline, CDR1 SGHTS and CDR2 YDEGEE. This CDR3 contains 16 residues. V lost 4 bases, J lost 7 bases, and 13 bases stayed unmatched. CDR3 amino acids: CASSPGRVAGSNEQFF. The CDR3 coding sequence is TGTGCCAGCAGCCCCGGGCGGGTAGCGGGGAGTAATGAGCAGTTCTTC. Variable domain in full (rest from reference TRBV5-8 and TRBJ2-1): EAGVTQSPTHLIKTRGQQATLRCSPISGHTSVYWYQQALGLGLQFLLWYDEGEERNRGNFPPRFSGRQFPNYSSELNVNALELEDSALYLCASSPGRVAGSNEQFFGPGTRLTVL.

The chain joins TRBV5-1 to TRBJ2-1; 9 bases are shared with TRBD2. V shed 5 bases and J 9 bases; nucleotides not matched to a gene: 15. Germline values: CDR1 SGHRS, CDR2 YFSETQ. The CDR3 is 16 amino acids. Here the CDR3 reads CASRPREAGGWSEQFF. CDR3 nucleotide sequence: TGCGCCAGCAGACCCAGGGAGGCGGGGGGGTGGAGTGAGCAGTTCTTC.

The chain has TRBV21-1 and TRBJ1-6. TRBV21-1 constitutes a pseudogene. CDR3 length: 15 residues. CDR3 loop: CASTQSWGKNSPLHF. The CDR3 bases are TGTGCCAGCACCCAAAGCTGGGGAAAGAATTCACCCCTCCACTTT.

The chain combines TRBV18 with TRBJ1-1, with TRBD1 matching over 7 bases. Germline V CDR1 and CDR2: KGHSH, LQKENI. The CDR3 covers 14 residues. The V gene end was trimmed by 4 bases and the J gene end by 5 bases; junction bases not matched to a gene: 7. The CDR3 loop is CASSRGQTNTEAFF. CDR3 bases: TGTGCCAGCTCACGGGGACAGACGAATACTGAAGCTTTCTTT.

This chain links TRBV5-1 with TRBJ2-7; D is undetermined. The CDR3 has 14 residues. Per germline, CDR1 SGHRS and CDR2 YFSETQ. V lost 0 bases and J lost 2, with 9 bases in between. The CDR3 DNA is TGCGCCAGCAGCTTGGGGAGTGTGACCTACGAGCAGTACTTC. Protein: CASSLGSVTYEQYF.

The chain is built from TRBV6-8 and TRBJ2-7; 10 bases are shared with TRBD1. CDR1 is MNHGY, CDR2 SAAAGT, per germline. J was trimmed by 2 bases and V by 6 bases; bases with no gene match: 10. The CDR3 sequence is 16 residues long. The CDR3 loop is CASRKGEDRGPYEQYF. In DNA, the CDR3 is TGTGCCAGCAGAAAGGGAGAAGACAGGGGGCCCTACGAGCAGTACTTC.

V and J are TRBV4-1 and TRBJ2-7; D remains ambiguous. CDR1 and CDR2 from the germline V gene are MGHRA and YSYEKL. Trimming left V 1 base short and J 2 bases short, with 9 bases between. The CDR3 is 14 residues long. This CDR3 is CASSQVVLAYEQYF. The CDR3 DNA is TGCGCCAGCAGCCAAGTTGTGTTAGCCTACGAGCAGTACTTC.

Here the CDR3 DNA reads TGTGCCAGCAGTTTTGGGGGGCGATATCAAGAGACCCAGTACTTC. It encodes CASSFGGRYQETQYF. The J gene is TRBJ2-5, the V gene TRBV28; either TRBD1 or TRBD2 may supply D (6 bases each). The V and J ends lost 3 bases and 2 bases respectively, with 13 bases between them. The CDR3 runs 15 residues. Germline CDR1 reads MDHEN; CDR2 reads SYDVKM.

The gene calls are TRBV10-2 and TRBJ1-2; no definite D call. The V gene lost 8 bases and the J gene lost 6 bases, with 13 bases spanning the gap. The CDR3 has 12 amino acids. The germline gives CDR1 WSHSY, CDR2 SAAADI. The CDR3 DNA sequence: TGCGCCAGCTCGGACGTACTTAATGGCTACACCTTC. It is translated as CASSDVLNGYTF.

This clone appeared once. This chain connects TRBV27 to TRBJ2-7, with 7 positions matching TRBD1. V lost 3 bases and J lost 4; bases outside the gene matches: 6. Looked up from germline, CDR1 is MNHEY and CDR2 is SMNVEV (reference sequence). There are 14 residues in the CDR3. This CDR3 is CASSFRDRSYEQYF. The CDR3 DNA follows: TGTGCCAGCAGTTTCCGGGACAGATCATACGAGCAGTACTTC.

The DNA of the CDR3 is TGTGCCAGTAGTATGGTGGGGGGGACTGGGGCCAACGTCCTGACTTTC. Protein: CASSMVGGTGANVLTF. V is TRBV19 and J is TRBJ2-6; TRBD2 aligns across 7 bases. Germline values: CDR1 LNHDA, CDR2 SQIVND (reference sequence). Germline trimming cut 3 bases from V and 2 bases from J; bases unmatched to any gene: 4. The CDR3 contains 16 residues.

This clone was detected only once. The chain is built from TRBV28 and TRBJ1-2; D gene ambiguous. Germline V lookup: CDR1 MDHEN, CDR2 SYDVKM. The CDR3 loop spans 11 amino acids. Trimming shortened V by 8 bases and J by 4 bases, and 8 bases separated the two germline ends. CDR3 DNA sequence: TGTGCCAGCCACCAGGCCTATGGCTACACCTTC. Protein: CASHQAYGYTF.

The chain uses TRBV29-1 and TRBJ2-5, with 10 bases fitting TRBD2. With V trimmed by 5 bases and J by 1 base, 7 bases remained unmatched. The CDR3 spans 15 residues. Germline lookup yields CDR1 SQVTM and CDR2 ANQGSEA. CDR3 in amino acids: CSVRSSGGPQETQYF. The CDR3 DNA reads as TGCAGCGTTAGGTCTAGCGGGGGCCCCCAAGAGACCCAGTACTTC. The whole variable domain, filled in from reference TRBV29-1 and TRBJ2-5, reads SAVISQKPSRDICQRGTSLTIQCQVDSQVTMMFWYRQQPGQSLTLIATANQGSEATYESGFVIDKFPISRPNLTFSTLTVSNMSPEDSSIYLCSVRSSGGPQETQYFGPGTRLLVL.

The chain uses TRBV23-1 and TRBJ2-7; D is ambiguous. TRBV23-1 carries the ORF label, with uncertain function. There are 15 residues in the CDR3. V was trimmed by 6 bases and J by 4 bases, leaving 19 bases between them. DNA of the CDR3: TGCGCCAGCAGCCGGAAACATCTCGCAGAGTACGAGCAGTACTTC. It encodes CASSRKHLAEYEQYF.

The chain joins TRBV9 to TRBJ2-1; 10 bases agree with TRBD2. The trim removed 7 bases at V and 5 bases at J, leaving 9 bases unmatched. CDR1 SGDLS and CDR2 YYNGEE come from the germline V gene. This CDR3 is built from 15 residues. CDR3: CASGPRAGGHNEQFF. CDR3 nucleotides: TGTGCCAGCGGCCCTAGAGCGGGGGGGCACAATGAGCAGTTCTTC.

This clone appeared a few times. This rearrangement joins TRBV5-1 to TRBJ1-3; maybe TRBD1 (6 bases). Trimming removed 4 bases from V and 0 bases from J, with 14 bases in between. This CDR3 is built from 16 residues. Germline values: CDR1 SGHRS, CDR2 YFSETQ. CDR3 sequence (DNA): TGCGCCAGCAGCAGCGGACAGCCGAGCTCTGGAAACACCATATATTTT. Amino acid sequence: CASSSGQPSSGNTIYF.

The chain joins TRBV30 to TRBJ1-5; D not resolved. Trimming pared 3 bases from V and 1 base from J, leaving 7 bases between. From germline, CDR1 is GTSNPN and CDR2 SVGIG (reference sequence). The CDR3 has 13 amino acids. The chain's CDR3 is CAWSPDSNQPQHF. In nucleotides, the CDR3 is TGTGCCTGGAGCCCGGACAGCAATCAGCCCCAGCATTTT. Together with reference TRBV30 and TRBJ1-5, the CDR3 gives the full variable domain: SQTIHQWPATLVQPVGSPLSLECTVEGTSNPNLYWYRQAAGRGLQLLFYSVGIGQISSEVPQNLSASRPQDRQFILSSKKLLLSDSGFYLCAWSPDSNQPQHFGDGTRLSIL.

The chain links TRBV6-1 to TRBJ2-3, with D perhaps TRBD1 (6 bases). The CDR3 contains 16 residues. Trimming removed 0 bases from V and 6 bases from J, with 16 bases in between. Germline V gene sequence: CDR1 MNHNS, CDR2 SASEGT. CDR3 region: CASSEATGQRFDTQYF. Here the CDR3 DNA reads TGTGCCAGCAGTGAAGCTACCGGACAGAGGTTTGATACGCAGTATTTT.

The chain links TRBV10-1 to TRBJ2-5; D unresolved. Near its end, the DNA agrees better with TRBJ2-7, so the J call may be wrong. CDR1 and CDR2 (germline): WNHNN, SYGVQD (reference sequence). The CDR3 consists of 14 residues. The CDR3 region has the DNA TGCGCCAGCAGTGACTCAGTCTTTACCTACGAGCAGTACTTC. This sequence encodes CASSDSVFTYEQYF.

The chain uses TRBV18 and TRBJ1-5; TRBD1 might be the D (6 bases). V lost 2 bases to trimming and J lost 0 bases, with 8 bases between them. The germline V gene has CDR1 KGHSH and CDR2 LQKENI. The CDR3 extends over 15 amino acids. The DNA of the CDR3 is TGTGCCAGCTCACCAACAGGGTATAGCAATCAGCCCCAGCATTTT. Protein product: CASSPTGYSNQPQHF. Using reference TRBV18 and TRBJ1-5 for the parts outside the CDR3, the full variable domain is NAGVMQNPRHLVRRRGQEARLRCSPMKGHSHVYWYRQLPEEGLKFMVYLQKENIIDESGMPKERFSAEFPKEGPSILRIQQVVRGDSAAYFCASSPTGYSNQPQHFGDGTRLSIL.

The chain couples TRBV30 to TRBJ2-3, with 7 nucleotides matching TRBD2. The junction had 15 bases not matched to a gene; V was cut back by 1 base and J by 11 bases. Germline CDR1 GTSNPN, CDR2 SVGIG (reference sequence). The CDR3 extends over 15 amino acids. CDR3 bases: TGTGCCTGGAGTGCCCCGCTCCGCCAGCGGGGCATGCAGTATTTT. It yields the protein CAWSAPLRQRGMQYF.

The chain couples TRBV9 to TRBJ1-6, with 8 bases matching TRBD1. This CDR3 is 17 amino acids long. V trimming: 4 bases; J trimming: 6 bases; junction bases outside the gene matches: 12. CDR1 and CDR2 from the germline V gene are SGDLS and YYNGEE. The CDR3 reads CASSSEPQGASNSPLHF. CDR3 sequence (DNA): TGTGCCAGCAGCTCGGAACCTCAGGGGGCGAGTAATTCACCCCTCCACTTT.

The chain uses TRBV19 and TRBJ1-5; a weak D match, TRBD1 (6 bases). The germline gives CDR1 LNHDA, CDR2 SQIVND (reference sequence). V dropped 4 bases and J dropped 11 bases, with 18 bases sitting between them. This CDR3 spans 14 amino acids. For the CDR3, the DNA is TGTGCCAGTAGTACCCAACTACAGGGAAGGACCCAGCATTTT. This encodes CASSTQLQGRTQHF.